This T cell receptor (beta chain) came from a study of T cell responses to AZD1222 COVID-19 vaccine. Background on the study: Pooled samples include second doses given at about 4 or 12 weeks.

Details on this clone: Its specificity is unknown.

Regarding the study as a whole: Females made up more of the donors, who were largely white British, and clonal diversity may have come out too low. Baseline seropositivity occurred in only six AZD1222 recipients. The span of vaccine-associated CD4 TCRs extended across spike, with dominance at 160-218 and 743-854.

The assay was immunoSEQ multiplex PCR, and TCRdb's table has in-frame clones only and misses some. Found here are just under 55,000 clones, about 85% of them singletons; the top ten hold 3% to 4.5%. Germline assignment: CDR1 SEHNR and CDR2 FQNEAQ (reference sequence). Trimming removed 5 bases from V and 2 bases from J; junction bases left unmatched: 7. This CDR3 is built from 15 residues. The chain couples TRBV7-9 to TRBJ2-3, with 7 bases identical to TRBD2. Sequenced material: peripheral blood, taken on day 0 of AZD1222 vaccination. The receptor's source is an adult in good health. CDR3: CASSGGSSPTDTQYF. CDR3 DNA: TGTGCCAGCAGCGGCGGGAGCTCTCCCACAGATACGCAGTATTTT.